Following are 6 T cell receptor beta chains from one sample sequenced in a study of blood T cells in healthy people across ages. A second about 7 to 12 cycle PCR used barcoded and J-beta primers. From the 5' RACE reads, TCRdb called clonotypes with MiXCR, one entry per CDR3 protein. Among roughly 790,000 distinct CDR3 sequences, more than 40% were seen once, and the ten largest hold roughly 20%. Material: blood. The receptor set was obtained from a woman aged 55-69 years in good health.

DNA for the CDR3: TGTGCCAGCAGCTTGAGGACAGGGTATGCTCAGCCCCAGCATTTT. Translated: CASSLRTGYAQPQHF. The rearrangement uses TRBV5-6 and TRBJ1-5; 8 nucleotides agree with TRBD1. J gave up 6 bases and V 1 base, and 6 bases lay outside the gene matches. CDR3 length: 15 residues. Looked up from germline, CDR1 is SGHDT and CDR2 is YYEEEE.

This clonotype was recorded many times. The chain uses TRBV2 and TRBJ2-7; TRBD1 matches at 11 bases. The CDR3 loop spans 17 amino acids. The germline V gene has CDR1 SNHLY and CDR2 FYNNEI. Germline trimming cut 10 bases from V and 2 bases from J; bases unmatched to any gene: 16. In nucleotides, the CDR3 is TGTGCCATAGGACAGGGGGCGTCTAGCGGGACAACCTACGAGCAGTACTTC. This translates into CAIGQGASSGTTYEQYF. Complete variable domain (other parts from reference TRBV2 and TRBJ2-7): EPEVTQTPSHQVTQMGQEVILRCVPISNHLYFYWYRQILGQKVEFLVSFYNNEISEKSEIFDDQFSVERPDGSNFTLKIRSTKLEDSAMYFCAIGQGASSGTTYEQYFGPGTRLTVT.

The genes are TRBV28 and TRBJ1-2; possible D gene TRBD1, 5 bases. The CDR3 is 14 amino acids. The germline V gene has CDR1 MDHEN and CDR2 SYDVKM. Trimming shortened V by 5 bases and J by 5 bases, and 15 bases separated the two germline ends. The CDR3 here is CASSIQQGGYGYTF. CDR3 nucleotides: TGTGCCAGCAGTATCCAGCAGGGAGGGTATGGCTACACCTTC.

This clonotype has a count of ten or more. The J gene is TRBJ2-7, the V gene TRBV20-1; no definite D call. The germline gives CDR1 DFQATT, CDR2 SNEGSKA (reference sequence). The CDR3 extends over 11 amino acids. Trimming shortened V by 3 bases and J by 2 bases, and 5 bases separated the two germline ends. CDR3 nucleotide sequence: TGCAGTGCTAGTCCGGCCTACGAGCAGTACTTC. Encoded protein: CSASPAYEQYF.

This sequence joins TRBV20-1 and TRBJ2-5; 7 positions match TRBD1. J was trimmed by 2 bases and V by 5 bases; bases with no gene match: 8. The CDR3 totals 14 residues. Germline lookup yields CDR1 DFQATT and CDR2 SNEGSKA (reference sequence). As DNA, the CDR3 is TGCAGTGCTGCCCGCACAGGGGCACAAGAGACCCAGTACTTC. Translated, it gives CSAARTGAQETQYF.

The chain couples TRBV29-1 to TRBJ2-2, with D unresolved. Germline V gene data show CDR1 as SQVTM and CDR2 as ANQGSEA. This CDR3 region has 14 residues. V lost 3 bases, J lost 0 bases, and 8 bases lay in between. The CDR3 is CSVDRHTNTGELFF. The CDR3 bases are TGCAGCGTTGACCGCCATACGAACACCGGGGAGCTGTTTTTT.